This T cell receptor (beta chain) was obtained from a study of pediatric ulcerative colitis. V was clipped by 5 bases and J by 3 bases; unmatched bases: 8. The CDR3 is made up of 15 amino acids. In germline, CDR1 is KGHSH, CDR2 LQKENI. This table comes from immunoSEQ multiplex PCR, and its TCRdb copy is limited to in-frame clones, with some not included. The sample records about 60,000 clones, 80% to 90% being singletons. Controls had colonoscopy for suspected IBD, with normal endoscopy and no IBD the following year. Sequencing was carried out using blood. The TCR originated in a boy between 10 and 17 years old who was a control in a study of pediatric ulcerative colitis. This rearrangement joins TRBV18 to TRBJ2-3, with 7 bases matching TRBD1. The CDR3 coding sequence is TGTGCCAGCTCATACCGACAGGGCGATACAGATACGCAGTATTTT. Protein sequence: CASSYRQGDTDTQYF.